This record concerns one T cell receptor (beta chain) sequence. The data were obtained in a study of OX40 agonist ivuxolimab in advanced cancers. This table comes from immunoSEQ multiplex PCR, and its TCRdb copy is limited to in-frame clones, with some not included. Of tens of thousands of clones in the sample, roughly 80% were seen once. The length of the CDR3 is 15 residues. Germline CDR1 LNHDA, CDR2 SQIVND (reference sequence). With 3 bases clipped from V and 10 bases from J, the junction kept 4 bases outside the gene matches. The receptor comes from an adult with an advanced solid tumor such as melanoma, head and neck, liver or kidney cancer. The J gene is TRBJ2-1, the V gene TRBV19, with 15 bases matching TRBD2. Sequencing was performed on CD4+ or CD8+ T cells sorted from blood, taken in a trial of the OX40 agonist ivuxolimab. The CDR3: CASSIGGTSGGEQFF. The CDR3 DNA sequence: TGTGCCAGTAGTATTGGAGGGACTAGCGGGGGGGAGCAGTTCTTC.